This TCR beta chain is from a study of blood T cells in healthy people across ages. In this sample, this clonotype turned up a few times. Its target is not known. Study outcomes and limitations: Shifts in expanded clonotypes may have been confounded by donor CMV status, which was unknown.

The germline gives CDR1 KGHDR, CDR2 SFDVKD. The CDR3 is made up of 16 amino acids. V was pared by 2 bases and J by 3 bases, with 6 bases of the junction left unmatched. Sample-barcoded 5' priming and a J-beta primer mix drove a second PCR of about 7 to 12 cycles. Sequencing of every sample gave 2.5 million or more CDR3-containing paired-end reads. TCRdb re-called the 5' RACE reads through MiXCR, storing one row per CDR3 protein. In the table there are more than 600,000 distinct CDR3 sequences, around 25% of which are singletons. These data are also associated with another study on T cells of mothers and their children. From that second work: Clones that were microchimeric and persistent were not detected among T cells.

The sequence came from a boy younger than 18 in good health. The chain carries TRBV24-1 and TRBJ2-5; 9 bases map to TRBD1. The specimen was blood. CDR3 sequence (DNA): TGTGCCACCAGTGATTCCGGCACAGGGGGCGAAGAGACCCAGTACTTC. Encoded protein: CATSDSGTGGEETQYF.